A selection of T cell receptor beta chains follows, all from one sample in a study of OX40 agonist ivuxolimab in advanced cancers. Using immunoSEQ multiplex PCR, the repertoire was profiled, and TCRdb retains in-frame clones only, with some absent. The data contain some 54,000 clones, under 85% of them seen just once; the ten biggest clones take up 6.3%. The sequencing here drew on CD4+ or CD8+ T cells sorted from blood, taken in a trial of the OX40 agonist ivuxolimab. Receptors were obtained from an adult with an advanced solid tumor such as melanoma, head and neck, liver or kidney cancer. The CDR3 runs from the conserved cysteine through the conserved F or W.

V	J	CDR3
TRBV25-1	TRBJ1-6	CASSRQGNSPLHF
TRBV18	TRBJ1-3	CASFNDRRSGNTIYF
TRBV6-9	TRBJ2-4	CASRRRTGKIAKNIQYF
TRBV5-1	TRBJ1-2	CASSLGPGQGYGYTF
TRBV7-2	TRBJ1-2	CASSTQRKGYGYTF
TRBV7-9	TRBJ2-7	CASRPGHRVGEQYF
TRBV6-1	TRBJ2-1	CASSQGPSLQFF
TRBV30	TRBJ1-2	CAWSVLYNYGYTF
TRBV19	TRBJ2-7	CASSIQADYEQYF
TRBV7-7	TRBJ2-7	CASSVAQGALYEQYF
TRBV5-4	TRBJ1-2	CASSQGLGTDGYTF
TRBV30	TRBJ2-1	CAWSDSLRRTYSYEQFF
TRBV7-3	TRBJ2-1	CASSLTNEQFF
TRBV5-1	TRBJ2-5	CASSRNPGQGVQETQYF
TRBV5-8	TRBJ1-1	CASRHRGVLGAFF
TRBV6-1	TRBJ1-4	CASSLLTGGKEKLFF
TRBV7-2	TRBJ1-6	CASSRTGSYSNSPLHF
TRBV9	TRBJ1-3	CASSVGPRALSGNTIYF
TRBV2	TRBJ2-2	CASSAGRTATGELFF
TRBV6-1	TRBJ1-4	CASSELGRINEKLFF
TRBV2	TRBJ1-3	CASSVTAVSGNTIYF
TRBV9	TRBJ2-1	CASSVDAGVGQFF
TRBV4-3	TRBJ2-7	CASSQDYRGQPYEQYF
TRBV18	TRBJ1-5	CASSRERGRSQPQHF
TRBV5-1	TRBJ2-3	CASSLAPTGPFGTDTQYF
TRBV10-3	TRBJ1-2	CAIGTQDNYGYTF
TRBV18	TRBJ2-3	CASSDRDSTDTQYF
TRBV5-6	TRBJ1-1	CASSFRSANTEAFF
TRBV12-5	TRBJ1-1	CASAPGLGQEAFF
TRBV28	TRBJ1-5	CASSLKGRFQPQHF
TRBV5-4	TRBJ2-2	CASSWGGRRNTGELFF
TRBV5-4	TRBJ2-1	CASSRDIERNEQFF
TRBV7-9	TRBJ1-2	CASSLTTGYGYTF
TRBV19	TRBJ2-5	CASSIGSGFGETQYF
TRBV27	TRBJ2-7	CASSQDRRTSGRIHEQYF
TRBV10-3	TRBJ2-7	CATLEGAGGSYEQYF
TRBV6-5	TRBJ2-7	CASSYSAGVRHEQYF
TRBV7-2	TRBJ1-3	CASSLERLGNTIYF
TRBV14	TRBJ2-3	CASSHVKGSDTQYF
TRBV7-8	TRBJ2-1	CASSLGTSSYNEQFF
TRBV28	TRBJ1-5	CASRRQGQQPQHF
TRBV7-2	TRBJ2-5	CASSLVADGGETQYF
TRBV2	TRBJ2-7	CASRRSLYGQYF